This T cell receptor (beta chain) was identified in a study of Graves' ophthalmopathy and Graves' hyperthyroidism. The CDR3 extends over 16 amino acids. V lost 5 bases and J 4 bases, leaving 20 bases between the germline ends. Germline V gene sequence: CDR1 SGHAT, CDR2 FQNNGV. Transcripts of RNA were the source for amplifying TCR beta CDR3 regions. RT-PCR was first run with HTBI primers, then multiplex PCR in a second round. MiXCR, applied by TCRdb to the multiplex PCR reads, yields one record per CDR3 protein. The table lists around 670,000 distinct CDR3 sequences, approximately 40% of them singletons.

This clonotype originated in an adult man with Graves' ophthalmopathy. The sample was peripheral blood. The gene calls are TRBV11-2 and TRBJ1-2, with a possible D match to TRBD1 (5 bases). CDR3 DNA sequence: TGTGCCAGCAGCCCAAGTCGGGTGGGGGGGATCTATGGCTACACCTTC. This translates into CASSPSRVGGIYGYTF.